This T cell receptor (beta chain) was obtained from a study of T cells after yellow fever vaccination. The germline CDR1 and CDR2 sequences are KGHDR and SFDVKD. Deletions cut 0 bases from V and 5 bases from J, with 5 bases between. CDR3 length: 13 residues. TCRdb redid the calling of the 5' RACE reads with MiXCR, one entry per CDR3 protein. This table holds about 340,000 distinct CDR3 sequences, 8% to 10% found once. V and J are TRBV24-1 and TRBJ2-3; no firm D call. The sample was PBMCs, taken on the day of the first yellow fever vaccination. This TCR came from a young man who received the YFV17D yellow fever vaccine. The CDR3 loop is CATSDLTEDTQYF. In DNA, the CDR3 is TGTGCCACCAGTGATTTGACGGAAGATACGCAGTATTTT.